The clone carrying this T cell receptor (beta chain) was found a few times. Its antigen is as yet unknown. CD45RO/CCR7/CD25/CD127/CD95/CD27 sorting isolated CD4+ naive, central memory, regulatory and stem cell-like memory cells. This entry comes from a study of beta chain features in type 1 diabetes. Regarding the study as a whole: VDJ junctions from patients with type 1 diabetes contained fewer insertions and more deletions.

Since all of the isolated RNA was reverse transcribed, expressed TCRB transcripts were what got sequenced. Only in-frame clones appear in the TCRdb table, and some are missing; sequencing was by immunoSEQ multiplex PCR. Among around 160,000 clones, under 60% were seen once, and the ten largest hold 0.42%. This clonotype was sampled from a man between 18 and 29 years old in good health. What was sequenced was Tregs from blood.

The CDR3 nucleotides are TGTGCCAGCTCACCACCGACAGGGGGAGAGCAGTACTTC. Its protein product is CASSPPTGGEQYF. This rearrangement joins TRBV18 to TRBJ2-7; 9 nucleotides match TRBD1. After removal of 0 bases from V and 7 bases from J, the junction contained 1 base not matched to a gene. Germline V CDR1 and CDR2: KGHSH, LQKENI. There are 13 residues in the CDR3.